One sample yielded the 5 T cell receptor beta chains listed below, sequenced in a study of blood T cells in healthy people across ages (dated by TCRdb to the mid-2010s). Libraries were prepared through 5' RACE. The listed sequencing device is Illumina HiSeq 2500. A second 7 to 11 cycle PCR used a sample-barcoded 5' primer and a J-beta primer mix. The public reads were run again by TCRdb, first through fastp at Q25 and then through MiXCR, and only productive beta chains were kept. Each record represents a unique CDR3 protein, reported with the most common genes and DNA among its rows. Within this sample are about 670,000 distinct CDR3 sequences, with 52% of them counted one time only. The ten most abundant clones make up 13% of the sample. Sequencing used blood. These receptors all stem from a woman aged 80 or older in good health.

As to this clonotype: This may come from a read error, since a much larger clone is one base off. This chain links TRBV4-1 with TRBJ2-1; 10 bases agree with TRBD2. The end of the DNA aligns better with TRBJ2-7, so the J call may be wrong. Germline V gene data show CDR1 as MGHRA and CDR2 as YSYEKL. The CDR3 runs to 16 residues. DNA for the CDR3: TGCGCCAGCAGCCAGATAAGGACTAGCGGATACAATGAGCAGTACTTC. This sequence encodes CASSQIRTSGYNEQYF.

V is TRBV3-1 and J is TRBJ2-1; a weak D match, TRBD2 (6 bases). This CDR3 comprises 16 residues. CDR1 LGHDT and CDR2 YNNKEL come from the germline V gene (reference sequence). The germline V and J ends were trimmed by 4 bases and 0 bases, with 13 bases remaining between them. The CDR3 DNA reads TGTGCCAGCAGCCCCCACGGGGGTAGCTCCTACAATGAGCAGTTCTTC. Protein product: CASSPHGGSSYNEQFF.

On this clonotype itself: A read error may explain this, as a much larger clone is one base away. The chain recombines TRBV27 with TRBJ2-4; 9 nucleotides agree with TRBD1. The DNA end is more similar to TRBJ2-7, so the J call may be wrong. CDR3 size: 17 residues. Germline CDR1 is MNHEY and CDR2 is SMNVEV (reference sequence). This CDR3 is CASSLRHRDRDLGEQYF. The CDR3 region has the DNA TGTGCCAGCAGCCTCCGTCACCGGGACAGGGATTTGGGCGAGCAGTACTTC.

Remarks on this clonotype: With a much larger clone just one base away, this may be a read error. The J gene is TRBJ2-7, the V gene TRBV10-3; 8 nucleotides agree with TRBD2. Germline V lookup: CDR1 ENHRY, CDR2 SYGVKD. This CDR3 has 13 amino acids. V trimming: 6 bases; J trimming: 7 bases; junction bases outside the gene matches: 8. The CDR3 reads CAISSGSRPEQYF. CDR3 DNA sequence: TGTGCCATCAGCAGCGGGAGTCGTCCGGAGCAGTACTTC.

The chain uses TRBV21-1 and TRBJ2-4. The better agreement between TRBJ2-7 and the DNA end casts doubt on the J call. TRBV21-1 is assigned pseudogene status. The CDR3 runs to 13 residues. The CDR3, as DNA: TGTGCCAGCAGCAAACAACTGGAATACGAGCAGTACTTC. This sequence encodes CASSKQLEYEQYF.